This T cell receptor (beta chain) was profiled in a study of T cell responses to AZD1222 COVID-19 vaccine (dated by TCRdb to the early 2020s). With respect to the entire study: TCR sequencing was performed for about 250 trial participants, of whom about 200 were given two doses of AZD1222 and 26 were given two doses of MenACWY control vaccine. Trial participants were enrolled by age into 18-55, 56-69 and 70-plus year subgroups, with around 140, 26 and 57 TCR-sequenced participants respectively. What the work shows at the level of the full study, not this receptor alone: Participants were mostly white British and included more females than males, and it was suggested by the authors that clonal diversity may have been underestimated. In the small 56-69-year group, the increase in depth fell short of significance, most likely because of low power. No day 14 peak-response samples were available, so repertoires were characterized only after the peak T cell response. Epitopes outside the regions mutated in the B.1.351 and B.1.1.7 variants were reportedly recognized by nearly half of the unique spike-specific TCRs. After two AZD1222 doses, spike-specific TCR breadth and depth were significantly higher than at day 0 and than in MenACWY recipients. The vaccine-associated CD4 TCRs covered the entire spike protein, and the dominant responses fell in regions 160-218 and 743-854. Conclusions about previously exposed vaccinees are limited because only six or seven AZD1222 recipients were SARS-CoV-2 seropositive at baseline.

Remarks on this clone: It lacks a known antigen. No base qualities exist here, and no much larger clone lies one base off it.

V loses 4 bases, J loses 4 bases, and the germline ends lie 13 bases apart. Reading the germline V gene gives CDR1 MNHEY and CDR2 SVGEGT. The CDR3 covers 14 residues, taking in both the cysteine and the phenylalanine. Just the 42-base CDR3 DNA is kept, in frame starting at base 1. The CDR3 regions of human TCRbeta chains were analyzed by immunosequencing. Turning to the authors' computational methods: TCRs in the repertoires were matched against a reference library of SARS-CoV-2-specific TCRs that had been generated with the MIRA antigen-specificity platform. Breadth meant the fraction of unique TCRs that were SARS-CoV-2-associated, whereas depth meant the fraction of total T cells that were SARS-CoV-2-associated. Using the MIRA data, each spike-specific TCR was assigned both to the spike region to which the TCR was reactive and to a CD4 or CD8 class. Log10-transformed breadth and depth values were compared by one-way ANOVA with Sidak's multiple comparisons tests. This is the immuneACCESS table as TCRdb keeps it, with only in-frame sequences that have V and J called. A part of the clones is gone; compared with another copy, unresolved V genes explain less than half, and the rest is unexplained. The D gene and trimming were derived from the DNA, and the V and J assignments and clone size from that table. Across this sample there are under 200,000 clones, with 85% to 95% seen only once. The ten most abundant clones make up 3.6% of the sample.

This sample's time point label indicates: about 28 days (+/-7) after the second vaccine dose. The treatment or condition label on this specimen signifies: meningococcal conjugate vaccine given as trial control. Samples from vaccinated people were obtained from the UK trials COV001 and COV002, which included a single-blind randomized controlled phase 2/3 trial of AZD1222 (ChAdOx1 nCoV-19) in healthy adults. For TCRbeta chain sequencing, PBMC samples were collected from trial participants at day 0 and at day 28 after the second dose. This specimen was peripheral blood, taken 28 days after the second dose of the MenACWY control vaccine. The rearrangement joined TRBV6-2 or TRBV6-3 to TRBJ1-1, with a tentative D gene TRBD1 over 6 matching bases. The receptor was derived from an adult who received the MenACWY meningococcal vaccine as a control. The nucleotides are TGTGCCAGCAGTTGGGGGGCCGTTGGCACTGAAGCTTTCTTT. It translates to CASSWGAVGTEAFF.